The present TCR beta chain was sequenced within a study of control samples from healthy donors and cancer patients. Here immunoSEQ multiplex PCR was the method, and the copy in TCRdb shows in-frame clones only, minus some. The data show approximately 94,000 clones, 85% to 90% seen once. This clone was observed a few times. The material sequenced was blood. The sequence was collected from a woman in her 50s in good health.

CDR3 loop: CASSEGLTDTQYF. DNA of the CDR3: TGTGCCAGTTCGGAGGGCCTCACAGATACGCAGTATTTT. V and J are TRBV12-3 or TRBV12-4 and TRBJ2-3; maybe TRBD2 (6 bases). This CDR3 is built from 13 residues. V was pared by 9 bases and J by 2 bases, with 12 bases between.